This T cell receptor beta chain was identified in a study of shared clonotypes between healthy human individuals. The study's findings and limits: Sharing across four donors was seen in 4.5% to 5.5% of naive CD4 clonotypes. The represented genetic and exposure-history diversity was limited by the small number of donors. Relative to their counterparts shared across all four donors, non-shared clonotypes exhibited diminished generation probabilities.

The CDR3 is made up of 12 amino acids. The V end lost 5 bases, the J end lost 0 bases, and 5 bases lay between the germline ends. The germline V gene has CDR1 KGHSH and CDR2 LQKENI. Original handling: Quality scores were absent from the junction-only immunoSEQ sequences, so filtering differed. Profiled with immunoSEQ multiplex PCR; TCRdb holds only in-frame clones, not every one. V, J and clone size were drawn from that table, and D and trimming were deduced from the DNA. The repertoire holds some 2,500,000 clones, with over 85% as singletons. Note on this clone: What it recognizes is unknown.

The source material was naive CD4+ T cells from PBMCs. Specified subset: CD45RA+ positively selected. This clonotype was sampled from a man aged 18-30 years in good health. Some clones in this sample may be carry-over from other donors' samples. The V and J genes are TRBV18 and TRBJ2-7; D is ambiguous. The CDR3 protein is CASSFVSYEQYF. In nucleotides, the CDR3 is TGTGCCAGCTCATTCGTCTCCTACGAGCAGTACTTC.